These T cell receptor beta chains were read from a single sample in a study of shared clonotypes between healthy human individuals. Profiled with immunoSEQ multiplex PCR; TCRdb holds only in-frame clones, not every one. Here the sample spans about 2.1 million clones, around 93% being singletons. Sequencing was performed on naive CD8+ T cells from PBMCs. These receptors were collected from a man between 18 and 29 years old in good health. Some clones in this sample may be carry-over from other donors' samples. Both conserved end residues are part of each CDR3. D genes are given only for firm matches. Some rows have no size entry. The others give once, few or many, or a class for an expanded clone.

v_call	j_call	d_call	clone_size	cdr3_length	cdr3_nt	cdr3_aa
TRBV7-3	TRBJ2-3	NA	NA	16	TGTGCCAGCAGCTTAAACCCGGGACTTCACACAGATACGCAGTATTTT	CASSLNPGLHTDTQYF
TRBV5-4	TRBJ1-1	NA	NA	14	TGTGCCAGCAGCCCCGTATCCCCCAACACTGAAGCTTTCTTT	CASSPVSPNTEAFF
TRBV2	TRBJ1-1	NA	NA	13	TGTGCCAGCAGGGGTGGGATGAACACTGAAGCTTTCTTT	CASRGGMNTEAFF
TRBV27	TRBJ2-7	NA	NA	13	TGTGCCAGCACCCCAGCGGGTTCCTACGAGCAGTACTTC	CASTPAGSYEQYF
TRBV6-5	TRBJ2-7	TRBD1	NA	11	TGTGCCAGCAGAACAGGGGGCGAGCAGTACTTC	CASRTGGEQYF
TRBV9	TRBJ2-1	TRBD2	NA	18	TGTGCCAGCAGCGTTAGAGAGGGACTAGCGGGAGTACGGAATGAGCAGTTCTTC	CASSVREGLAGVRNEQFF
TRBV19	TRBJ2-7	TRBD1	NA	13	TGTGCCAGTAGACAGGGGATTTCAGGCGAGCAGTACTTC	CASRQGISGEQYF
TRBV25-1	TRBJ2-7	NA	NA	14	TGTGCCAGCAGTGAAGGGCCTGGGACCCACGAGCAGTACTTC	CASSEGPGTHEQYF
TRBV7-8	TRBJ2-7	NA	NA	14	TGTGCCAGCAGCTTTCGAACAGGCCCCTACGAGCAGTACTTC	CASSFRTGPYEQYF
TRBV9	TRBJ2-3	TRBD2	NA	16	TGTGCCAGCAGCGTATATGGCGGGAGAAAAACAGATACGCAGTATTTT	CASSVYGGRKTDTQYF
TRBV2	TRBJ2-7	NA	NA	10	TGTGCCACCCGGGCATACGAGCAGTACTTC	CATRAYEQYF
TRBV6-5	TRBJ1-2	NA	NA	12	TGTGCCAGCGAGGAGGGATACTATGGCTACACCTTC	CASEEGYYGYTF
TRBV18	TRBJ1-5	NA	NA	15	TGTGCCAGCTCACCAATCGGCAGCAGCAATCAGCCCCAGCATTTT	CASSPIGSSNQPQHF
TRBV6-6	TRBJ1-1	NA	NA	14	TGTGCCAGCAGTGATAGGCGGGGTACCCCTGAAGCTTTCTTT	CASSDRRGTPEAFF
TRBV13	TRBJ2-3	TRBD1	NA	16	TGTGCCAGCAGCCCGGAGGGACAGGGGTCAGACGATACGCAGTATTTT	CASSPEGQGSDDTQYF
TRBV9	TRBJ2-1	NA	NA	14	TGTGCCAGCAGTAAACCTAGCTCCTACAATGAGCAGTTCTTC	CASSKPSSYNEQFF
TRBV7-3	TRBJ2-3	NA	NA	13	TGTGCCAGCAGCTTAAATGGGGCTGATACGCAGTATTTT	CASSLNGADTQYF
TRBV2	TRBJ2-5	NA	NA	11	TGTGCCAGCAGTGAAAGAGAGACCCAGTACTTC	CASSERETQYF
TRBV21-1	TRBJ1-1	NA	NA	14	TGTGCCAGCACTAGAGGACAGGGGCCCACTGAAGCTTTCTTT	CASTRGQGPTEAFF
TRBV6-1	TRBJ1-1	NA	NA	13	TGTGCCAGTCGCAGCCAGGGGAACACTGAAGCTTTCTTT	CASRSQGNTEAFF
TRBV9	TRBJ2-1	TRBD2	NA	14	TGTGCCAGCAGCGAAGCGGGAGGTAGGAATGAGCAGTTCTTC	CASSEAGGRNEQFF
TRBV7-9	TRBJ2-1	TRBD2	NA	14	TGTGCCAGCAGCTCTAGCGGGGATTACAATGAGCAGTTCTTC	CASSSSGDYNEQFF
TRBV13	TRBJ2-1	TRBD2	NA	15	TGTGCCAGCAGCTTTCTAGCGGGAACCTACAATGAGCAGTTCTTC	CASSFLAGTYNEQFF
TRBV19	TRBJ2-1	NA	NA	15	TGTGCCAGTAGTATCATTCGGGAATCCTACAATGAGCAGTTCTTC	CASSIIRESYNEQFF
TRBV28	TRBJ1-2	NA	NA	16	TGTGCCAGCACTCGCGAACGGGTGACGGCGAACTATGGCTACACCTTC	CASTRERVTANYGYTF
TRBV7-9	TRBJ2-1	NA	NA	16	TGTGCCAGCAGCTCTAGGGGTGGGGTCTCCTACAATGAGCAGTTCTTC	CASSSRGGVSYNEQFF
TRBV19	TRBJ1-2	NA	NA	18	TGTGCCAGTAGCGACCTCGGGACAACTGGGGCCAAAAACTATGGCTACACCTTC	CASSDLGTTGAKNYGYTF
TRBV9	TRBJ2-3	NA	once	16	TGTGCCAGCAGCGTAGAACCTGGCTCTAGCACAGATACGCAGTATTTT	CASSVEPGSSTDTQYF
TRBV7-9	TRBJ2-1	NA	NA	16	TGTGCCAGCAGCTTGCCTGATATAGGCTCCTACAATGAGCAGTTCTTC	CASSLPDIGSYNEQFF
TRBV7-9	TRBJ2-3	TRBD1	once	11	TGTGCCAGCAGGACAGGGGGATTGGAGTATTTT	CASRTGGLEYF
TRBV28	TRBJ2-1	TRBD2	NA	21	TGTGCCAGCAGTTTGACCATGCCGGGCGAGAGACGACTAGCGGGAGACAATGAGCAGTTCTTC	CASSLTMPGERRLAGDNEQFF
TRBV9	TRBJ1-1	TRBD1	NA	14	TGTGCCAGCAGCCCGACCACAGGGGGCACTGAAGCTTTCTTT	CASSPTTGGTEAFF
TRBV29-1	TRBJ2-3	NA	NA	15	TGCAGCGTTGATAGGGCTAGCGTTAGCACAGATACGCAGTATTTT	CSVDRASVSTDTQYF
TRBV5-8	TRBJ2-4	NA	NA	14	TGTGCCAGCAGCTTGGGACTTCCTAGGGACATTCAGTACTTC	CASSLGLPRDIQYF
TRBV5-6	TRBJ2-1	NA	NA	12	TGTGCCAGCAGCCTGCAGGCGAATGAGCAGTTCTTC	CASSLQANEQFF
TRBV14	TRBJ2-1	NA	NA	15	TGTGCCAGCAGCCAATTTCTGACAGCTTACAATGAGCAGTTCTTC	CASSQFLTAYNEQFF
TRBV29-1	TRBJ2-1	TRBD1	NA	11	TGCAGCGTATACAGGGGTAGTGAGCAGTTCTTC	CSVYRGSEQFF